Sequencing of this T cell receptor (beta chain) was carried out in a study of blood T cell dynamics during melanoma immunotherapy. Looking at the study overall: Metastatic melanoma patients received first-line pembrolizumab or nivolumab plus ipilimumab.

DNA loading was fixed at 300 to 350 ng for all bulk PBMC samples. The data were produced by immunoSEQ multiplex PCR, yet TCRdb's version contains in-frame clones alone and is incomplete. The sample records around 6,400 clones, approximately 85% being singletons. In germline, CDR1 is SNHLY, CDR2 FYNNEI. This CDR3 contains 15 residues. The V end lost 4 bases, the J end lost 3 bases, and 13 bases lay between the germline ends. The time point here: week 3, after first cycle of checkpoint inhibitor. V is TRBV2 and J is TRBJ1-5; D is unclear. This TCR was recovered from a human donor with melanoma. The sample here was blood, taken from a patient treated with checkpoint blockade. The CDR3 bases are TGTGCCAGCAGTGGTCTCTTAGCCATCAATCAGCCCCAGCATTTT. It yields the protein CASSGLLAINQPQHF.